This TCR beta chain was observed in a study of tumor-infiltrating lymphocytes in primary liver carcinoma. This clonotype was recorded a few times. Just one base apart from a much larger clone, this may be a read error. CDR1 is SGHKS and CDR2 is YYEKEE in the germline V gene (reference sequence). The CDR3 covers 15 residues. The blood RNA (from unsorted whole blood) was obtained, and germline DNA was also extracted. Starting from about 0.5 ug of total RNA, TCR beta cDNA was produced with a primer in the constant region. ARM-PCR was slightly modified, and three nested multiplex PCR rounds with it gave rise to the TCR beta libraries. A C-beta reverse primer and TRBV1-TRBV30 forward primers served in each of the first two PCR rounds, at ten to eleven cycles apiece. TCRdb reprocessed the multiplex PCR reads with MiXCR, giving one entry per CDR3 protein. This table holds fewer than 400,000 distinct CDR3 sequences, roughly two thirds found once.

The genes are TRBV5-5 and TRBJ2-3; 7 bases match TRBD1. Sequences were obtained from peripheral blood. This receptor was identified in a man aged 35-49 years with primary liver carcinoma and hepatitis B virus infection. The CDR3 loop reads CASSFGQAGTVTQYF. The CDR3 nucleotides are TGTGCCAGCAGCTTTGGACAGGCTGGAACAGTTACGCAGTATTTT. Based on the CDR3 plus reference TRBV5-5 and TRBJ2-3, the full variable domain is DAGVTQSPTHLIKTRGQQVTLRCSPISGHKSVSWYQQVLGQGPQFIFQYYEKEERGRGNFPDRFSARQFPNYSSELNVNALLLGDSALYLCASSFGQAGTVTQYFGPGTRLTVL.